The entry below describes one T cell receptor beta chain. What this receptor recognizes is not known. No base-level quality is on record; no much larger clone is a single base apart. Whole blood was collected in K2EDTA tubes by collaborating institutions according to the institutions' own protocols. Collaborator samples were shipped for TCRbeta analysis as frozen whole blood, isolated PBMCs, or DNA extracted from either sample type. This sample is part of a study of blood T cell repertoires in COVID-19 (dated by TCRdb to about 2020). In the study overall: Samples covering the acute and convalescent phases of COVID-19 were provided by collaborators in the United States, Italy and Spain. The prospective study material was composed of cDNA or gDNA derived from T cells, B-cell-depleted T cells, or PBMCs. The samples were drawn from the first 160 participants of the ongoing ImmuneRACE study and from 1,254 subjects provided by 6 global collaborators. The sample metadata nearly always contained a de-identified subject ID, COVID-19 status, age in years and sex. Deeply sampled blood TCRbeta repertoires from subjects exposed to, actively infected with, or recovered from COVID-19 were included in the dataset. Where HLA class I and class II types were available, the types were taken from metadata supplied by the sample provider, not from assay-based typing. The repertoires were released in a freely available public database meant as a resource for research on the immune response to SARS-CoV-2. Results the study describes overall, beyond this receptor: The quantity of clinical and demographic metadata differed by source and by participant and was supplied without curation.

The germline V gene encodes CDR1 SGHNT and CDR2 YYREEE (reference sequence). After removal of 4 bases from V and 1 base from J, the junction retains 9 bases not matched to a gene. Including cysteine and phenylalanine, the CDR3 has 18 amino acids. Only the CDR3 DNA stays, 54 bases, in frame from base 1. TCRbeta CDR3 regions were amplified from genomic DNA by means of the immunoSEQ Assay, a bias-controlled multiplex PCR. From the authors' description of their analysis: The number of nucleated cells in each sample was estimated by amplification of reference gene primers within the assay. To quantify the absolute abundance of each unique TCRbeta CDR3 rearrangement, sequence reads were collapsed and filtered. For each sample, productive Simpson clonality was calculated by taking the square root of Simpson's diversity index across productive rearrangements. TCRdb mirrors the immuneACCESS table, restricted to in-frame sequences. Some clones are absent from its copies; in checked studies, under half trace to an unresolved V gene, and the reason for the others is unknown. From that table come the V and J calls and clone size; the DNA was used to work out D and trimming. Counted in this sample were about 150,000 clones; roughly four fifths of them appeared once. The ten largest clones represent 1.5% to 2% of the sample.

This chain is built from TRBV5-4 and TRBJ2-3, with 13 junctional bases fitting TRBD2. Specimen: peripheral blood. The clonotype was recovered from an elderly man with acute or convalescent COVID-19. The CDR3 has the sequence CASSLGLAGATRTDTQYF. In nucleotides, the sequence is TGTGCCAGCAGCCTAGGACTAGCGGGGGCGACGCGCACAGATACGCAGTATTTT.